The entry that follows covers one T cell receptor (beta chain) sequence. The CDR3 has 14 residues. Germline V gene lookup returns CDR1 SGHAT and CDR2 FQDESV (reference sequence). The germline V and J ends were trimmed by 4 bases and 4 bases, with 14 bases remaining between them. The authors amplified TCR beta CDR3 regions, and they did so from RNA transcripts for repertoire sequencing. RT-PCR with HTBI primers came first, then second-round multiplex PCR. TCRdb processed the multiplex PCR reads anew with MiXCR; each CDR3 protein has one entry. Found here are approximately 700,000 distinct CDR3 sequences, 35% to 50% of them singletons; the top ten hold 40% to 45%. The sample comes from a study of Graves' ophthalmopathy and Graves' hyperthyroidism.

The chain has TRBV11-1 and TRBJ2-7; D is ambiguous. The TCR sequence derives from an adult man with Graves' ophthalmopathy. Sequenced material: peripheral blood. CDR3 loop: CASSSPVRDYEQYF. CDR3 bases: TGTGCCAGCAGCTCGCCCGTTAGGGATTACGAGCAGTACTTC.